This T cell receptor beta chain was captured by sequencing in a study of cytomegalovirus exposure and HLA in healthy donors. Points from the study as a whole: Presence/absence comparisons presumed near-even sequencing depth among donors. According to the study, 160 or so TCR beta chains were cytomegalovirus-associated.

Donors were ostensibly healthy at sampling, although undocumented immune exposures were probable. V was shortened by 6 bases and J by 0 bases, with 13 bases between the two germline ends. The CDR3 runs 14 residues. The V gene's germline CDR1 is SGHRS and CDR2 YFSETQ. Comment on this clone: The antigen remains undetermined.

60 Vbeta and 13 Jbeta primers were used in PCR. The data were produced by immunoSEQ multiplex PCR, yet TCRdb's version contains in-frame clones alone and is incomplete. In the table there are fewer than 140,000 clones, around 82% of which are singletons. Sequenced sample: PBMCs. This clonotype was obtained from a man aged 45 to 65 in good health and CMV-seronegative. The chain employs TRBV5-1 and TRBJ2-7; D remains unclear. The CDR3 DNA sequence: TGCGCCAGCACCCAAGAGGTCGACTCCTACGAGCAGTACGTC. Protein product: CASTQEVDSYEQYV.